This T cell receptor (beta chain) was obtained from a study of blood T cell repertoires in COVID-19. About the research overall: Spain, Italy and the United States supplied samples that represented acute and convalescent COVID-19. Sources were T cells, B-cell-depleted T cells, or PBMCs; the material itself was cDNA or gDNA.

Germline V gene data show CDR1 as SGHVS and CDR2 as FQNEAQ. This CDR3 has 15 amino acids. The junction had 4 bases not matched to a gene; V was cut back by 4 bases and J by 2 bases. Study processing details: From reference gene primer amplification, estimates of nucleated cell counts were derived. TCRdb keeps only in-frame clones here, not all; method: immunoSEQ multiplex PCR. V, J and clone size reflect that table, while D and trimming were determined from the DNA. The sample has about 110,000 clones; about 88% are singletons. The sequence was obtained from a man aged 40-55 years with acute or convalescent COVID-19. The sample was peripheral blood. The genes are TRBV7-8 and TRBJ1-5, with 8 bases identical to TRBD1. The CDR3 region has the DNA TGTGCCAGCAGCTACACACAGGGGGGCAATCAGCCCCAGCATTTT. The encoded protein is CASSYTQGGNQPQHF.